The 32 T cell receptor beta chains given below trace back to one sample, sequenced in a study of T cells in Graves' hyperthyroidism and ophthalmopathy. It was RNA transcripts that yielded the amplified TCR beta CDR3 regions. Primed by the HTBI set, a first-round RT-PCR was run on the TCR CDR3. TCRdb used MiXCR to reprocess the multiplex PCR reads, holding one entry per CDR3 protein. The table has approximately 710,000 distinct CDR3 sequences, 15% to 20% seen once. Sequencing was carried out using blood. These receptors came from a man aged 50-59 years with Graves' hyperthyroidism.

This rearrangement joins TRBV19 to TRBJ2-3, with 7 bases identical to TRBD2. CDR1 and CDR2 from the germline V gene are LNHDA and SQIVND (reference sequence). With V trimmed by 8 bases and J by 2 bases, 7 bases remained unmatched. The CDR3 spans 14 residues. The CDR3 DNA reads as TGTGCCAGTCGTCCGGGAGGATCCACAGATACGCAGTATTTT. Its translation is CASRPGGSTDTQYF.

In this sample, this clonotype turned up many times. The chain employs TRBV27 and TRBJ2-7; either TRBD1 or TRBD2 may fit D (5 bases each). CDR1 and CDR2 (germline): MNHEY, SMNVEV (reference sequence). V gave up 3 bases and J gave up 1 base, with 10 bases separating them. CDR3 length: 14 amino acids. Here the CDR3 DNA reads TGTGCCAGCAGTTTTCGCAGGGAGTCCTACGAGCAGTACTTC. Translated, it gives CASSFRRESYEQYF.

There are a few counts of this clonotype. The rearrangement uses TRBV20-1 and TRBJ1-2; TRBD1 aligns across 9 bases. The CDR3 covers 15 residues. The trim removed 0 bases at V and 8 bases at J, leaving 10 bases unmatched. Germline CDR1 and CDR2: DFQATT and SNEGSKA (reference sequence). CDR3 nucleotide sequence: TGCAGTGCTAGAGATCAGATAGACAGGGGGGGCGGCTACACCTTC. Translated: CSARDQIDRGGGYTF.

The V call is TRBV11-2, the J call TRBJ1-1, with D possibly matching TRBD1 (6 bases). V was cut by 5 bases and J by 5 bases, with 12 bases left in between. Germline V gene sequence: CDR1 SGHAT, CDR2 FQNNGV. This CDR3 is built from 13 residues. The CDR3 is CASSHPQGTEAFF. In DNA, the CDR3 is TGTGCCAGCAGCCATCCGCAGGGGACTGAAGCTTTCTTT.

CDR3 residues: CASSKGVLIYSDSVTGELFF. CDR3 coding DNA: TGCGCCAGCAGCAAGGGAGTACTCATTTATAGCGACAGTGTCACCGGGGAGCTGTTTTTT. The genes are TRBV4-3 and TRBJ2-2, with D possibly being TRBD1 or TRBD2 (5 bases each). V gave up 5 bases and J gave up 4 bases, with 29 bases separating them. Germline V lookup: CDR1 LGHNA, CDR2 YSLEER. The CDR3 covers 20 residues.

The rearrangement uses TRBV5-5 and TRBJ2-3; 14 positions match TRBD2. The CDR3 runs to 18 residues. The J segment lost 2 bases and the V segment lost 8 bases, leaving 13 bases of the junction unmatched. CDR1 is SGHKS, CDR2 YYEKEE, per germline (reference sequence). CDR3 nucleotides: TGTGCCAGTTCGACTAGCGGGAGGGCCCCTGACAACACAGATACGCAGTATTTT. Amino acid sequence: CASSTSGRAPDNTDTQYF.

This clonotype was picked up many times. The genes are TRBV2 and TRBJ2-1, with TRBD1 matching over 10 bases. V gave up 6 bases and J gave up 6 bases; unmatched junction bases: 5. The germline CDR1 and CDR2 sequences are SNHLY and FYNNEI. The CDR3 runs to 14 residues. The CDR3 protein is CASRWTGGLNEQFF. CDR3 nucleotides: TGTGCCAGCAGATGGACAGGGGGTCTCAATGAGCAGTTCTTC.

This clonotype has a count of ten or more. The rearrangement links TRBV11-3 to TRBJ2-1; 7 bases fit TRBD2. Germline-derived CDR1 and CDR2 are SGHNT and YENEEA. V shed 5 bases and J 0 bases; nucleotides not matched to a gene: 7. The CDR3 extends over 16 amino acids. CDR3 bases: TGTGCCAGCAGCCTGACTAGCCTCAGCTCCTACAATGAGCAGTTCTTC. It translates to CASSLTSLSSYNEQFF.

The rearrangement joins TRBV7-9 to TRBJ1-1; D not certain. Trimming stripped 5 bases from V and 5 bases from J, with 12 bases between. The germline CDR1 and CDR2 sequences are SEHNR and FQNEAQ (reference sequence). The CDR3 contains 13 residues. Here the CDR3 reads CASSQIRETEAFF. For the CDR3, the DNA is TGTGCCAGCAGCCAAATTAGGGAGACTGAAGCTTTCTTT.

Ten or more counts support this clonotype. This rearrangement joins TRBV29-1 to TRBJ2-2; D perhaps matches TRBD1 (6 bases). V lost 3 bases, J lost 1 base, and 12 bases lay in between. Germline values: CDR1 SQVTM, CDR2 ANQGSEA. This CDR3 contains 15 residues. In nucleotides, the CDR3 is TGCAGCGTTGATGGCGCAGGGGTGAACACCGGGGAGCTGTTTTTT. Amino acid sequence: CSVDGAGVNTGELFF.

This chain links TRBV5-1 with TRBJ2-7; TRBD2 matches at 9 bases. V lost 0 bases and J lost 5; bases outside the gene matches: 6. The germline V gene has CDR1 SGHRS and CDR2 YFSETQ. The CDR3 runs 15 residues. CDR3 amino acids: CASSLVASGTNEQYF. In DNA, the CDR3 is TGCGCCAGCAGCTTGGTAGCTAGCGGGACCAACGAGCAGTACTTC.

The chain combines TRBV6-1 with TRBJ2-7; no definite D call. The CDR3 is 13 residues long. CDR1 is MNHNS, CDR2 SASEGT, per germline. The V end lost 5 bases, the J end lost 2 bases, and 10 bases lay between the germline ends. The CDR3 DNA reads TGTGCCAGCAGTACCGACGGACCCTACGAGCAGTACTTC. The encoded protein is CASSTDGPYEQYF.

Many counts were recorded for this clonotype. The chain uses TRBV27 and TRBJ2-7; 14 bases fit TRBD2. The CDR3 loop spans 16 amino acids. Germline V gene lookup returns CDR1 MNHEY and CDR2 SMNVEV (reference sequence). V shed 5 bases, J shed 6 bases, and the junction held 9 bases outside the gene matches. CDR3 loop: CASSIGTSGSQSEQYF. In DNA, the CDR3 is TGTGCCAGCAGTATCGGGACTAGCGGGAGTCAGAGCGAGCAGTACTTC.

This clonotype was found a few times. The chain recombines TRBV19 with TRBJ1-4; 8 nucleotides match TRBD1. Germline V gene sequence: CDR1 LNHDA, CDR2 SQIVND (reference sequence). J gave up 6 bases and V 3 bases, and 6 bases lay outside the gene matches. CDR3 length: 15 residues. This chain's CDR3 is CASSIPGQEYEKLFF. CDR3 DNA: TGTGCCAGTAGTATCCCGGGACAGGAATATGAAAAACTGTTTTTT.

The V gene is TRBV7-2, the J gene TRBJ1-4; D possibly corresponds to TRBD1 (5 bases). Germline V gene sequence: CDR1 SGHTA, CDR2 FQGNSA. This CDR3 has 15 amino acids. Trimming stripped 1 base from V and 5 bases from J, with 11 bases between. The CDR3 region is CASSLGWTSNEKLFF. For the CDR3, the DNA is TGTGCCAGCAGCTTAGGATGGACAAGCAATGAAAAACTGTTTTTT. Full variable domain (remainder filled in from reference TRBV7-2 and TRBJ1-4): GAGVSQSPSNKVTEKGKDVELRCDPISGHTALYWYRQSLGQGLEFLIYFQGNSAPDKSGLPSDRFSAERTGGSVSTLTIQRTQQEDSAVYLCASSLGWTSNEKLFFGSGTQLSVL.

The rearrangement uses TRBV20-1 and TRBJ2-3, with 7 bases lining up with TRBD2. Germline assignment: CDR1 DFQATT and CDR2 SNEGSKA (reference sequence). Trimming cost V 8 bases and J 1 base; bases outside gene matches: 12. The length of the CDR3 is 15 residues. For the CDR3, the DNA is TGCAGTTTCCTTTTGCAGCGGGAAGGCACAGATACGCAGTATTTT. This encodes CSFLLQREGTDTQYF.

At least ten counts were recorded for this clonotype. This chain joins TRBV20-1 and TRBJ2-2, with 13 nucleotides matching TRBD2. The CDR3 runs 17 residues. The germline V gene encodes CDR1 DFQATT and CDR2 SNEGSKA (reference sequence). V gave up 2 bases and J gave up 5 bases; unmatched junction bases: 8. CDR3 residues: CSARPRTSGSVTGELFF. CDR3 bases: TGCAGTGCTAGACCTCGGACTAGCGGGAGTGTTACCGGGGAGCTGTTTTTT.

The genes are TRBV11-1 and TRBJ1-1; perhaps TRBD1 as D (6 bases). Trimming shortened V by 4 bases and J by 4 bases, and 13 bases separated the two germline ends. Germline V gene lookup returns CDR1 SGHAT and CDR2 FQDESV (reference sequence). The CDR3 runs 14 residues. The CDR3 region is CASSSHDRSTEAFF. The CDR3 DNA is TGTGCCAGCAGCTCCCACGACAGGAGCACTGAAGCTTTCTTT.

This clonotype was found a few times. V gene TRBV15 combines with J gene TRBJ2-3, with a tentative D call TRBD1 (6 bases). Germline V gives CDR1 LNHNV, CDR2 YYDKDF (reference sequence). V was pared by 0 bases and J by 3 bases, with 22 bases between. The CDR3 runs 19 residues. The CDR3 region is CATSREVLVTGMWTDTQYF. For the CDR3, the DNA is TGTGCCACCAGCAGAGAGGTTTTGGTAACAGGGATGTGGACAGATACGCAGTATTTT.

The chain recombines TRBV24-1 with TRBJ2-1; possibly TRBD1 for D (7 bases). Trimming stripped 5 bases from V and 7 bases from J, with 17 bases between. There are 15 residues in the CDR3. CDR1 is KGHDR and CDR2 is SFDVKD in the germline V gene. The CDR3, as DNA: TGTGCCACCAGTGCTATCGACAGGGCGGGGAATGAGCAGTTCTTC. The encoded protein is CATSAIDRAGNEQFF.

The chain uses TRBV27 and TRBJ1-4, with a tentative D call TRBD1 (6 bases). Trimming cost V 8 bases and J 3 bases, with 13 bases left between them. This CDR3 is 14 amino acids long. Per the germline V gene, CDR1 is MNHEY and CDR2 is SMNVEV (reference sequence). The CDR3 region has the DNA TGTGCCAGCGGTCGGGGGGGCGCTAATGAAAAACTGTTTTTT. Translated: CASGRGGANEKLFF. Together with reference TRBV27 and TRBJ1-4, the CDR3 gives the full variable domain: EAQVTQNPRYLITVTGKKLTVTCSQNMNHEYMSWYRQDPGLGLRQIYYSMNVEVTDKGDVPEGYKVSRKEKRNFPLILESPSPNQTSLYFCASGRGGANEKLFFGSGTQLSVL.

Regarding this clonotype: A much larger clone differs from this one at a single base, so this may be a read error. DNA of the CDR3: TGTGCCAGCATGGGCGGGAGTCCTTACAATGAGCAGCTCTTC. Its protein product is CASMGGSPYNEQLF. The rearrangement uses TRBV6-1 and TRBJ2-1; 7 nucleotides agree with TRBD2. Germline CDR1 is MNHNS and CDR2 is SASEGT. This CDR3 region has 14 residues.

This sequence joins TRBV28 and TRBJ2-7, with D possibly being TRBD2 (5 bases). This CDR3 contains 14 residues. Between the trimmed V and J ends, which lost 3 bases and 0 bases, there was a span of 9 bases. CDR1 is MDHEN, CDR2 SYDVKM, per germline. The DNA for the CDR3 is TGTGCCAGCAGTTTCCTGAGCGGCTCCTACGAGCAGTACTTC. Its translation is CASSFLSGSYEQYF.

The gene calls are TRBV4-3 and TRBJ2-7, with D perhaps matching TRBD1 (5 bases). Trimming took 1 base from V and 2 from J, leaving 9 bases between them. CDR1 is LGHNA, CDR2 YSLEER, per germline. CDR3 size: 14 residues. This chain's CDR3 is CASSQASGPYEQYF. The CDR3 DNA follows: TGCGCCAGCAGCCAAGCTTCAGGGCCCTACGAGCAGTACTTC.

Turning to this clonotype: This may be a read error: a much more frequent sequence differs by one nucleotide. The chain links TRBV28 to TRBJ2-3; D gene uncertain. This CDR3 is 16 amino acids long. Germline V gene lookup returns CDR1 MDHEN and CDR2 SYDVKM. The CDR3 nucleotides are TGTGCCAGCAGTCGAGTACCCCACACCAGCACAGATACGCGGTATTTT. Translating gives CASSRVPHTSTDTRYF.

This clonotype was picked up many times. This sequence joins TRBV11-3 and TRBJ2-7; TRBD2 matches 16 bases. The CDR3 length is 16 residues. The V gene end was trimmed by 3 bases and the J gene end by 2 bases; junction bases not matched to a gene: 1. Germline CDR1 reads SGHNT; CDR2 reads YENEEA. CDR3 nucleotides: TGTGCCAGCAGCTTGGGACTAGCGGGAGGGACCTACGAGCAGTACTTC. Amino acids: CASSLGLAGGTYEQYF.

The chain recombines TRBV20-1 with TRBJ2-3; TRBD2 matches at 10 bases. The germline V gene has CDR1 DFQATT and CDR2 SNEGSKA (reference sequence). V lost 0 bases to trimming and J lost 5 bases; unmatched junction nucleotides: 8. The CDR3 is 16 residues long. CDR3 sequence (DNA): TGCAGTGCTAGAGATACTCAGCGGGAGGGTGGAGATACGCAGTATTTT. Protein sequence: CSARDTQREGGDTQYF.

As to this clonotype: One base away lies a much larger clone, so this may be a sequencing read error. The chain couples TRBV20-1 to TRBJ2-1, with D possibly matching TRBD2 (5 bases). Deletions cut 0 bases from V and 8 bases from J, with 23 bases between. Per the germline V gene, CDR1 is DFQATT and CDR2 is SNEGSKA (reference sequence). The CDR3 sequence is 17 residues long. The CDR3 sequence is CSARDRIVRLALHEQFF. The CDR3 DNA is TGCAGTGCTAGAGATCGAATCGTTCGGCTAGCTCTCCATGAGCAGTTCTTC.

The chain couples TRBV4-1 to TRBJ1-5; a weak D match, TRBD1 (5 bases). Trimming took off 1 base at V and 0 bases at J, with 13 bases between the two ends. This CDR3 contains 17 residues. Germline values: CDR1 MGHRA, CDR2 YSYEKL. The CDR3 DNA is TGCGCCAGCAGCCAAGTAGGCCAGGGTTATAGCAATCAGCCCCAGCATTTT. Protein product: CASSQVGQGYSNQPQHF.

This clonotype has ten or more counts. The V call is TRBV10-3, the J call TRBJ2-7, with 9 positions matching TRBD1. Looked up from germline, CDR1 is ENHRY and CDR2 is SYGVKD. After removal of 7 bases from V and 5 bases from J, the junction contained 3 bases not matched to a gene. The CDR3 is made up of 12 amino acids. The CDR3 here is CAITGQGNEQYF. Here the CDR3 DNA reads TGTGCCATCACGGGACAGGGTAACGAGCAGTACTTC.

The chain recombines TRBV20-1 with TRBJ1-2, with 7 bases matching TRBD1. Germline-derived CDR1 and CDR2 are DFQATT and SNEGSKA (reference sequence). The trim removed 5 bases at V and 7 bases at J, leaving 7 bases unmatched. The CDR3 runs 12 residues. The CDR3 sequence is CSAPRQGAGYTF. CDR3 nucleotide sequence: TGCAGTGCTCCCCGACAGGGAGCTGGCTACACCTTC.

This chain connects TRBV20-1 to TRBJ1-1, with TRBD1 identical over 9 bases. V shed 4 bases, J shed 5 bases, and the junction held 8 bases outside the gene matches. Germline CDR1 and CDR2: DFQATT and SNEGSKA (reference sequence). The CDR3 is 14 residues long. CDR3 amino acids: CSAMGTGYFTEAFF. The DNA for the CDR3 is TGCAGTGCTATGGGGACAGGGTATTTTACTGAAGCTTTCTTT.